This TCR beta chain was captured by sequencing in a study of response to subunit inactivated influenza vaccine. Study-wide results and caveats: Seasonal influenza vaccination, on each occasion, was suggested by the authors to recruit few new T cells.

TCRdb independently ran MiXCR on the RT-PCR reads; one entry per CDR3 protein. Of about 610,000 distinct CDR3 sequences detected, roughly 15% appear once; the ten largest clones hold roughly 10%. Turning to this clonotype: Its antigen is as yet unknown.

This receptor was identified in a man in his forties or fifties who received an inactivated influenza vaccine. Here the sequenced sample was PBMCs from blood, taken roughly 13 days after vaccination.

As DNA, the CDR3 is TGTGCCTGGAGTCGACCGATAAGCAATCAGCCCCAGCATTTT. It specifies CAWSRPISNQPQHF. The rearrangement links TRBV30 to TRBJ1-5; D is undetermined. Germline V CDR1 and CDR2: GTSNPN, SVGIG (reference sequence). V lost 2 bases and J 1 base, leaving 9 bases between the germline ends. The CDR3 contains 14 residues.